What follows are 10 T cell receptor beta chains derived from one specimen sequenced in a study of STAT3 mutations in large granular lymphocyte leukemia. The study's findings and limits: In T-cell large granular lymphocyte leukemia, about half of patients showed multiple immunodominant subclonotypes.

The assay was immunoSEQ multiplex PCR, and TCRdb's table has in-frame clones only and misses some. The data hold roughly 35,000 clones, with about 88% observed a single time. These receptors have no known antigen. The specimen sequenced was PBMCs. Every receptor here comes from a human donor with T large granular lymphocyte leukemia. Some clones in this sample may be carry-over from other donors' samples.

The chain links TRBV19 to TRBJ1-2, with D uncertain. The CDR3 runs 14 residues. Trimming left V 7 bases short and J 0 bases short, with 12 bases between. The germline CDR1 and CDR2 sequences are LNHDA and SQIVND (reference sequence). For the CDR3, the DNA is TGTGCCAGTACCCCGGGCCGCACTAACTATGGCTACACCTTC. This sequence encodes CASTPGRTNYGYTF.

The chain is built from TRBV7-9 and TRBJ1-1; D not certain. The CDR3 is 13 residues long. V lost 2 bases, J lost 1 base, and 5 bases lay in between. Germline assignment: CDR1 SEHNR and CDR2 FQNEAQ (reference sequence). CDR3 sequence reads: CASSLRSNTEAFF. The CDR3 region has the DNA TGTGCCAGCAGCTTAAGGTCGAACACTGAAGCTTTCTTT.

The J gene is TRBJ1-2, the V gene TRBV28, with no clear D. Per the germline V gene, CDR1 is MDHEN and CDR2 is SYDVKM. The CDR3 sequence is 14 residues long. Trimming pared 4 bases from V and 5 bases from J, leaving 14 bases between. DNA of the CDR3: TGTGCCAGCAGTTCGATACCGGGAATTTATGGCTACACCTTC. This gives the protein CASSSIPGIYGYTF.

The chain employs TRBV5-6 and TRBJ1-2; D perhaps matches TRBD1 (5 bases). This CDR3 is 13 amino acids long. CDR1 SGHDT and CDR2 YYEEEE come from the germline V gene. V lost 0 bases and J 7 bases, leaving 10 bases between the germline ends. The CDR3 DNA reads as TGTGCCAGCAGCTTGGAGGCCAGGGCTGGCTACACCTTC. As protein: CASSLEARAGYTF.

This chain joins TRBV29-1 and TRBJ2-4; 10 bases line up with TRBD1. Germline assignment: CDR1 SQVTM and CDR2 ANQGSEA. CDR3 length equals 12 residues. Unmatched junction bases numbered 1, after V lost 6 bases and J lost 5 bases. The CDR3 DNA follows: TGCAGCGTCGGGACAGGGGAAAACATTCAGTACTTC. It yields the protein CSVGTGENIQYF. The whole variable domain, remainder taken from reference TRBV29-1 and TRBJ2-4, is SAVISQKPSRDICQRGTSLTIQCQVDSQVTMMFWYRQQPGQSLTLIATANQGSEATYESGFVIDKFPISRPNLTFSTLTVSNMSPEDSSIYLCSVGTGENIQYFGAGTRLSVL.

This clone was recorded only once. The same CDR3 is also encoded by other DNA sequences in this sample. The chain recombines TRBV20-1 with TRBJ2-5, with D unresolved. This CDR3 is built from 11 residues. V lost 4 bases and J lost 2, with 5 bases in between. Germline loops: CDR1 DFQATT, CDR2 SNEGSKA (reference sequence). For the CDR3, the DNA is TGCAGTGCTACACCTCAAGAGACCCAGTACTTC. Encoded protein: CSATPQETQYF.

This sequence joins TRBV7-9 and TRBJ2-1; D may be TRBD1 or TRBD2 (6 bases each). The germline CDR1 and CDR2 sequences are SEHNR and FQNEAQ (reference sequence). V lost 1 base and J lost 7, with 11 bases in between. This CDR3 has 14 amino acids. The CDR3 here is CASSLGGAGNEQFF. CDR3 nucleotide sequence: TGTGCCAGCAGCTTAGGGGGGGCAGGGAATGAGCAGTTCTTC. Full variable domain (remainder filled in from reference TRBV7-9 and TRBJ2-1): DTGVSQNPRHKITKRGQNVTFRCDPISEHNRLYWYRQTLGQGPEFLTYFQNEAQLEKSRLLSDRFSAERPKGSFSTLEIQRTEQGDSAMYLCASSLGGAGNEQFFGPGTRLTVL.

V gene TRBV9 combines with J gene TRBJ1-2; 8 nucleotides line up with TRBD1. The CDR3 runs to 16 residues. The germline V gene has CDR1 SGDLS and CDR2 YYNGEE. V lost 4 bases, J lost 3 bases, and 11 bases stayed unmatched. This chain's CDR3 is CASSSHPGQGYYGYTF. The CDR3 DNA follows: TGTGCCAGCAGCTCCCACCCCGGACAGGGCTACTATGGCTACACCTTC.

This chain connects TRBV7-9 to TRBJ2-3; possibly TRBD2 for D (5 bases). This CDR3 has 14 amino acids. V was shortened by 2 bases and J by 3 bases, with 9 bases between the two germline ends. Germline loops: CDR1 SEHNR, CDR2 FQNEAQ (reference sequence). CDR3 sequence reads: CASSLHGVTDTQYF. In DNA, the CDR3 is TGTGCCAGCAGCTTACACGGGGTTACAGATACGCAGTATTTT.

This chain joins TRBV11-2 and TRBJ2-3; TRBD2 matches at 10 bases. CDR1 SGHAT and CDR2 FQNNGV come from the germline V gene. Trimming took 1 base from V and 3 from J; bases not matched to a gene: 7. The CDR3 runs 17 residues. The CDR3 reads CASSLGTAGGRTDTQYF. The CDR3 nucleotides read TGTGCCAGCAGCTTAGGAACAGCGGGGGGGCGGACAGATACGCAGTATTTT.